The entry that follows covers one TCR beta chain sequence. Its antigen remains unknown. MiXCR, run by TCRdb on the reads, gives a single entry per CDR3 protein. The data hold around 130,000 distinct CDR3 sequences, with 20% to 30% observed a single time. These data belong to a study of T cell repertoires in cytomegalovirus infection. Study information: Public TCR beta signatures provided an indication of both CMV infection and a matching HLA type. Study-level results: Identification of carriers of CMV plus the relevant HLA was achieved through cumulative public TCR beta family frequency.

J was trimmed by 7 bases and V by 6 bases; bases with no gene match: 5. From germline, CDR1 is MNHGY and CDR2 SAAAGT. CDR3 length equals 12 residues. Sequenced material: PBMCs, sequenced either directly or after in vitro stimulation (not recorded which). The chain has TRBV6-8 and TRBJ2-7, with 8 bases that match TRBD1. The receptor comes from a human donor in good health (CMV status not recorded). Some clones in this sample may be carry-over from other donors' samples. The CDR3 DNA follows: TGTGCCAGCAGCGGACAGGGTATAGAGCAGTACTTC. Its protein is CASSGQGIEQYF.